This T cell receptor (beta chain) was recorded in a study of control samples from healthy donors and cancer patients. V dropped 4 bases and J dropped 4; count of bases not matched to a gene: 6. Per the germline V gene, CDR1 is MNHEY and CDR2 is SMNVEV (reference sequence). The CDR3 is 17 residues long. The table came from immunoSEQ multiplex PCR; TCRdb's copy has only in-frame clones and leaves some out. The table lists approximately 140,000 clones, 94% of them singletons, with around 13% in the top ten. Sequencing was done on a sample of blood. The chain couples TRBV27 to TRBJ2-3; 15 bases map to TRBD2. The TCR was taken from a man aged 40-50 years in good health. This chain's CDR3 is CASSWGLAGGRPDTQYF. CDR3 in DNA: TGTGCCAGCAGTTGGGGACTAGCGGGGGGCCGTCCAGATACGCAGTATTTT.